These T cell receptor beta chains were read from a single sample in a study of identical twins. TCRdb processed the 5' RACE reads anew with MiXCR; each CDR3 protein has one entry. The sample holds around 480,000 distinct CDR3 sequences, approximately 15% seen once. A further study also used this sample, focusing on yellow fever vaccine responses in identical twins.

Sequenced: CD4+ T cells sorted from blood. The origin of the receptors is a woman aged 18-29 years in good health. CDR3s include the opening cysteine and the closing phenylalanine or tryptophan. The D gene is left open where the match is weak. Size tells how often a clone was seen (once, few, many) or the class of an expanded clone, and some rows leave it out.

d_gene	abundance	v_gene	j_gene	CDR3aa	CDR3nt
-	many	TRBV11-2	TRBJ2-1	CASSLTGPSGDEQFF	TGTGCCAGCAGCCTAACGGGACCATCCGGGGATGAGCAGTTCTTC
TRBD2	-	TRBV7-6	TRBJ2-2	CASRPGLVKTGELFF	TGTGCCAGCAGACCCGGACTAGTCAAAACCGGGGAGCTGTTTTTT
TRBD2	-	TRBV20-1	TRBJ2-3	CSAGRERGGRYTQYF	TGCAGTGCTGGAAGGGAGCGGGGGGGCCGTTATACGCAGTATTTT
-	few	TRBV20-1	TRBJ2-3	CSARRLNGDTQYF	TGCAGTGCTAGAAGGCTTAATGGAGATACGCAGTATTTT
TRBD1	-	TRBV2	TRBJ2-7	CASSGVTGQHEQYF	TGTGCCAGCAGTGGGGTGACAGGGCAGCACGAGCAGTACTTC
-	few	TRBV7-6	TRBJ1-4	CASSLEISSPTGKLFF	TGTGCCAGCAGCTTAGAGATCAGTTCTCCTACAGGAAAACTGTTTTTT
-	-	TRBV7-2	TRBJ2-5	CASSLGPGPQETQYF	TGTGCCAGCAGCTTGGGCCCAGGACCCCAAGAGACCCAGTACTTC
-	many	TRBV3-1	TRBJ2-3	CASSQVGGNTDTQYF	TGTGCCAGCAGCCAAGTCGGTGGGAACACAGATACGCAGTATTTT
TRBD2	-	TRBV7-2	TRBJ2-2	CASSLTSGNANTGELFF	TGTGCCAGCAGCTTGACTAGCGGGAACGCGAACACCGGGGAGCTGTTTTTT
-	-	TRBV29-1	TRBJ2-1	CSVEDERARGQFF	TGCAGCGTTGAAGACGAGAGAGCCCGGGGGCAGTTCTTC
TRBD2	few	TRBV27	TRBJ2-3	CASRPQGREGFDGQYF	TGTGCCAGCAGACCCCAGGGGCGGGAGGGCTTCGATGGGCAGTATTTT
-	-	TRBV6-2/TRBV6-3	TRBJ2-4	CASSWGLVAKNIQYF	TGTGCCAGCAGTTGGGGCTTGGTAGCCAAAAACATTCAGTACTTC
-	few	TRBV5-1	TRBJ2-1	CASSLGLPNSYNEQFF	TGCGCCAGCAGCTTGGGGCTACCGAACTCCTACAATGAGCAGTTCTTC
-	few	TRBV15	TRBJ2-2	CATSRDDSTGELFF	TGTGCCACCAGCAGAGACGACAGCACCGGGGAGCTGTTTTTT
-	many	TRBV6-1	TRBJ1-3	CASSLHDVPGNTIYF	TGTGCCAGCAGCCTCCACGACGTTCCAGGAAACACCATATATTTT
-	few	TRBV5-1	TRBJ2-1	CASSSGDTSYNEQFF	TGCGCCAGCAGCTCGGGGGACACCTCCTACAATGAGCAGTTCTTC
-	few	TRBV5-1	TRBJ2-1	CASSSVGGVNEQFF	TGCGCCAGCAGCAGTGTAGGGGGAGTCAATGAGCAGTTCTTC
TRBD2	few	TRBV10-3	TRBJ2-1	CAISQRRGGAYNEQFF	TGTGCCATCAGTCAGCGGCGGGGGGGGGCCTACAATGAGCAGTTCTTC
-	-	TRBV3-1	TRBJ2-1	CAVTGRRNNEQFF	TGTGCCGTTACAGGGCGTCGGAACAATGAGCAGTTCTTC
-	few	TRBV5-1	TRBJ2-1	CASSLNPGEGYNEQFF	TGCGCCAGCAGCTTGAATCCGGGAGAGGGGTACAATGAGCAGTTCTTC
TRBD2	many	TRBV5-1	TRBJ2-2	CASSLVAGGGTGELFF	TGCGCCAGCAGCTTGGTAGCGGGGGGCGGAACCGGGGAGCTGTTTTTT
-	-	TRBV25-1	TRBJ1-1	CASSDFKGLEAFF	TGTGCCAGCAGTGATTTCAAGGGACTTGAAGCTTTCTTT
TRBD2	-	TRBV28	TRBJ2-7	CASNPSGRAVYEQYF	TGTGCCAGCAACCCTAGCGGGAGGGCAGTCTACGAGCAGTACTTC
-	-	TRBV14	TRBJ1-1	CASSRRGKGQNTEAFF	TGTGCCAGCAGCCGGAGAGGGAAAGGTCAGAACACTGAAGCTTTCTTT
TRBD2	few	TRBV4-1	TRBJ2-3	CASSQERRTGTSGRGADTQYF	TGCGCCAGCAGCCAAGAACGGCGTACCGGGACTAGCGGGAGGGGCGCAGATACGCAGTATTTT
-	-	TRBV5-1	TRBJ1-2	CASSLEGRSHGYTF	TGCGCCAGCAGCTTGGAAGGTCGGTCCCATGGCTACACCTTC
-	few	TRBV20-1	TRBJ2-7	CSARDPQPLSYEQYF	TGCAGTGCTAGAGATCCACAGCCGCTCTCCTACGAGCAGTACTTC
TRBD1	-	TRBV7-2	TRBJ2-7	CASSLRQGGFYEQYF	TGTGCCAGCAGCTTGCGACAGGGGGGATTCTACGAGCAGTACTTC
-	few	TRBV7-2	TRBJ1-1	CASSSPAVGQGNTEALF	-
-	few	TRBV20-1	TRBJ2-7	CSARQPGTYEQYF	TGCAGTGCTAGGCAGCCAGGGACCTACGAGCAGTACTTC
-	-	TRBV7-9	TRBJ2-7	CASSSIRGGEQYF	TGTGCCAGCAGCTCAATTCGGGGAGGCGAGCAGTACTTC
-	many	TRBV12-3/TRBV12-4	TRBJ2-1	CASTTIGQKYNEQFF	TGTGCCAGCACCACCATTGGACAGAAATACAATGAGCAGTTCTTC
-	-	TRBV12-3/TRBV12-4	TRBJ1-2	CASIGAGGYTF	TGTGCCAGCATAGGGGCCGGCGGCTACACCTTC
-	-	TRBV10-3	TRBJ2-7	CAISEALYEQYF	TGTGCCATCAGTGAGGCTCTCTACGAGCAGTACTTC
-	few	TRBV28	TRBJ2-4	CASSQGRFQYF	TGTGCCAGCAGTCAAGGACGTTTTCAGTACTTC
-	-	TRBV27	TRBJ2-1	CASSPQGVEQFF	TGTGCCAGCAGTCCCCAGGGCGTTGAGCAGTTCTTC
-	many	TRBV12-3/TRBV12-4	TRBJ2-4	CASSRDGGRDIQYF	TGTGCCAGCAGCCGGGACGGGGGTAGGGACATTCAGTACTTC
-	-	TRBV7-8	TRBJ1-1	CASSLESEAFF	TGTGCCAGCAGCTTAGAGTCTGAAGCTTTCTTT
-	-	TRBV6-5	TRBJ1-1	CASSYSRTPATEAFF	TGTGCCAGCAGTTACTCAAGGACCCCGGCCACTGAAGCTTTCTTT
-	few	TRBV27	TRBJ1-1	CASSLPGGAGTEAFF	TGTGCCAGCAGTTTACCCGGGGGCGCAGGCACTGAAGCTTTCTTT
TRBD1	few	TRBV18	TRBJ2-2	CASSPLRQGDTGELFF	TGTGCCAGCTCACCACTAAGACAGGGGGACACCGGGGAGCTGTTTTTT
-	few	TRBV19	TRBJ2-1	CASSISAGSSYNEQFF	TGTGCCAGTAGTATATCTGCGGGGAGCTCTTACAATGAGCAGTTCTTC
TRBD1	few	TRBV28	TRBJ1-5	CATLDRVNQPQHF	TGTGCCACCCTGGACAGGGTTAATCAGCCCCAGCATTTT
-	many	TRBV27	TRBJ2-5	CASSLSGKETQYF	TGTGCCAGCAGTTTATCAGGAAAAGAGACCCAGTACTTC
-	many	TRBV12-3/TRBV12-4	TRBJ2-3	CASRLEEDTQYF	TGTGCCAGCAGGCTAGAGGAAGATACGCAGTATTTT
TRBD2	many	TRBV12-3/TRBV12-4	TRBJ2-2	CASSFGSGSYTGELFF	TGTGCCAGCAGTTTCGGTAGCGGGAGTTACACCGGGGAGCTGTTTTTT
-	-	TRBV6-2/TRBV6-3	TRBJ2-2	CASSFGLNTGELFF	TGTGCCAGCAGTTTCGGACTTAACACCGGGGAGCTGTTTTTT
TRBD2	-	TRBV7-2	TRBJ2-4	CASSLREARGTRNIQYF	TGTGCCAGCAGCTTAAGAGAGGCGCGCGGGACTAGGAACATTCAGTACTTC
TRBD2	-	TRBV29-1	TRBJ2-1	CSVTLRGGDNEQFF	TGCAGCGTTACCTTGCGGGGGGGAGACAATGAGCAGTTCTTC
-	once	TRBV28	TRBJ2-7	CASSGALWGQYF	TGTGCCAGCAGTGGGGCCTTATGGGGGCAGTACTTC
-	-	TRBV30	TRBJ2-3	CAWSKIGLSTDTQYF	TGTGCCTGGAGTAAGATAGGACTATCTACAGATACGCAGTATTTT
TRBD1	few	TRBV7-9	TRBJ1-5	CASSLWADRGGNQPQHF	TGTGCCAGCAGCTTATGGGCGGACAGGGGTGGCAATCAGCCCCAGCATTTT